This T cell receptor (beta chain) stems from a study of T-cell reconstitution after alpha-beta-depleted transplantation in children. V lost 2 bases and J lost 7; bases outside the gene matches: 8. Germline V lookup: CDR1 SGHRS, CDR2 YFSETQ. The CDR3 runs to 15 residues. The TCRbeta library was prepared with unique molecular identifiers. TCRdb processed the PCR reads anew with MiXCR; each CDR3 protein has one entry. This sample yields a few hundred thousand distinct CDR3 sequences, of which 9.7% are seen a single time; 5% to 6% belongs to the top ten. The clonotype comes from a human donor who donated a stem cell graft to a child with SCID. V and J are TRBV5-1 and TRBJ1-2, with TRBD1 matching over 10 bases. Sequencing was performed on PBMCs from the stem cell graft donor, taken from the stem cell graft. The CDR3 reads CASSFTTGTGAGYTF. CDR3 DNA: TGCGCCAGCAGCTTTACTACCGGGACAGGGGCTGGCTACACCTTC.